This T cell receptor (beta chain) was retrieved from a study of PD-L1 blockade in urothelial cancer. Study-wide background: Before enrollment, 0 to 3 chemotherapy regimens had been given to patients. Blood was subjected to analysis at 3 weeks (second dose) and 6 weeks following treatment start.

Findings and caveats of the study: Survival was better when pretreatment blood TCR clonality fell below the median.

Data came from immunoSEQ multiplex PCR; TCRdb stores just in-frame clones and leaves some out. The data contain about 74,000 clones, about 90% of them singletons. Concerning this clone itself: Its antigen is as yet unknown.

The CDR3 consists of 16 residues. Germline V gene data show CDR1 as SGDLS and CDR2 as YYNGEE. Trimming cost V 0 bases and J 9 bases; bases outside gene matches: 11. Documented time point: pretreatment peripheral blood. The sample here was PBMCs, taken around atezolizumab (anti-PD-L1) treatment. The source of this sequence is a man aged 65-85 years with urothelial cancer. This chain joins TRBV9 and TRBJ2-1; 8 bases are a match to TRBD1. CDR3: CASSVGSTGGLSEQFF. The CDR3 coding sequence is TGTGCCAGCAGCGTAGGGTCAACAGGGGGTTTAAGTGAGCAGTTCTTC.